Below, 9 T cell receptor beta chains from the same sample are listed, as sequenced in a study of vaccination and CD4 T cells after COVID-19. Treatment described: roughly 10-day PBMC culture with coronavirus spike peptide pools or control peptides (ViraFEST assay). The collection of CD4+ T cells from the unexposed donor took place before the COVID-19 pandemic (2011-2018). Researchers used the Oncomine TCR Beta short-read assay to sequence DNA from cultured CD4+ T cells. The authors extracted genomic DNA from cultured CD4+ T cells. TCRdb analysed the PCR reads with MiXCR anew, one entry per CDR3 protein. The sample contains 10,000 or so distinct CDR3 sequences, roughly a third of which appear only once. No antigens are known for them. Specimen: CD4+ T cells from blood, cultured in vitro. Receptor source: a human donor in good health.

The genes are TRBV10-3 and TRBJ2-2, with 7 bases aligning to TRBD1. The CDR3 is 15 amino acids. Germline CDR1 and CDR2: ENHRY and SYGVKD. The V and J ends lost 9 bases and 2 bases, in that order; junction bases with no gene match: 9. This CDR3 is CAMKTWDSNTGELFF. The DNA for the CDR3 is TGTGCCATGAAAACCTGGGACAGTAACACCGGGGAGCTGTTTTTT.

This clonotype was recorded a few times. The chain links TRBV25-1 to TRBJ1-1; D may be TRBD1 (5 bases). V shed 2 bases and J shed 14 bases, with 12 bases lying between them. This CDR3 is built from 11 residues. Germline CDR1 is MGHDK and CDR2 is SYGVNS. The CDR3 protein is CASSEVGDVFF. CDR3 in DNA: TGTGCCAGCAGTGAAGTAGGGGACGTCTTCTTT.

The rearrangement links TRBV5-4 to TRBJ1-2; D is perhaps TRBD1 (6 bases). The CDR3 spans 13 residues. The V end lost 6 bases, the J end lost 4 bases, and 13 bases lay between the germline ends. Germline V CDR1 and CDR2: SGHNT, YYREEE (reference sequence). Here the CDR3 reads CASNLGGAYGYTF. In DNA, the CDR3 is TGTGCCAGCAACCTCGGGGGGGCCTATGGCTACACCTTC.

The V call is TRBV27, the J call TRBJ2-7; possibly TRBD1 for D (5 bases). V dropped 3 bases and J dropped 2 bases, with 11 bases sitting between them. Germline V gene data show CDR1 as MNHEY and CDR2 as SMNVEV (reference sequence). There are 14 residues in the CDR3. The CDR3 sequence is CASSFLPGPYEQYF. As DNA, the CDR3 is TGTGCCAGCAGTTTCCTCCCAGGGCCCTACGAGCAGTACTTC.

This clonotype came up once. The chain has TRBV6-5 and TRBJ1-2, with TRBD1 matching over 10 bases. V trimming: 1 base; J trimming: 3 bases; junction bases outside the gene matches: 8. CDR3 length equals 17 residues. Germline V CDR1 and CDR2: MNHEY, SVGAGI. As DNA, the CDR3 is TGTGCCAGCAGTTACTTTATCCCGGGACAGGGGTACTATGGCTACACCTTC. Its protein product is CASSYFIPGQGYYGYTF.

This clonotype was counted a few times. The chain couples TRBV11-2 to TRBJ2-2, with D possibly being TRBD1 or TRBD2 (5 bases each). The germline V and J ends were trimmed by 5 bases and 2 bases, with 15 bases remaining between them. Germline values: CDR1 SGHAT, CDR2 FQNNGV. The CDR3 spans 16 residues. In DNA form, the CDR3 reads TGTGCCAGCAGCCCTATCAAGGGACCTAACACCGGGGAGCTGTTTTTT. Residues: CASSPIKGPNTGELFF.

The chain joins TRBV14 to TRBJ2-7; weak D call: TRBD2 (5 bases). Trimming removed 7 bases from V and 5 bases from J, with 12 bases in between. Per germline, CDR1 SGHDN and CDR2 FVKESK. This CDR3 contains 12 residues. The CDR3, as DNA: TGTGCCAGCAATGCCGGGAACCACGAGCAGTACTTC. Its protein is CASNAGNHEQYF.

There are a few counts of this clonotype. This chain connects TRBV10-3 to TRBJ1-2; D perhaps matches TRBD1 (5 bases). Germline CDR1 is ENHRY and CDR2 is SYGVKD. V was cut by 5 bases and J by 2 bases, with 9 bases left in between. The CDR3 is made up of 13 amino acids. Here the CDR3 reads CAISLQANYGYTF. The CDR3, as DNA: TGTGCCATCAGTCTACAGGCCAACTATGGCTACACCTTC.

The V and J genes are TRBV19 and TRBJ2-2; D might be TRBD1 (6 bases). Germline values: CDR1 LNHDA, CDR2 SQIVND (reference sequence). The CDR3 contains 15 residues. The germline V and J ends were trimmed by 4 bases and 5 bases, with 14 bases remaining between them. The CDR3 nucleotides are TGTGCCAGTAGTAAGACTGGGGGCCAAACCGGGGAGCTGTTTTTT. This codes for CASSKTGGQTGELFF.